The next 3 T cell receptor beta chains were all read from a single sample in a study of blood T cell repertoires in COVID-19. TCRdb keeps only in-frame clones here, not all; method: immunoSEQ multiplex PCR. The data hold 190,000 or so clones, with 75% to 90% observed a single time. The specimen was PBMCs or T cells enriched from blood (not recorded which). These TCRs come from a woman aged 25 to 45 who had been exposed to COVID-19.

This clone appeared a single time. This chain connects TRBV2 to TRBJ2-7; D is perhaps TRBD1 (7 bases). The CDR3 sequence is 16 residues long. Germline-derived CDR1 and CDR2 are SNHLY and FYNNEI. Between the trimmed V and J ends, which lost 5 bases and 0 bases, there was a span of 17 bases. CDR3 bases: TGTGCCAGCAGTTCCCGGAGGGGGCTCCACTCCTACGAGCAGTACTTC. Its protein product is CASSSRRGLHSYEQYF.

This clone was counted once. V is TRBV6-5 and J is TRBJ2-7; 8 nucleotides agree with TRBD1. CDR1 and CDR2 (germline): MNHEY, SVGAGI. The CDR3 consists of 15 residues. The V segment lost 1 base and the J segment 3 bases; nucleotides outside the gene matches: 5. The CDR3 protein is CASSYFTGTGYEQYF. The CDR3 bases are TGTGCCAGCAGTTACTTCACCGGGACAGGCTACGAGCAGTACTTC.

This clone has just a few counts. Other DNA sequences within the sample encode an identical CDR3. The CDR3 here is CASSLTGTSGGNEQFF. The CDR3 nucleotides read TGTGCCAGCAGCTTAACCGGGACTAGCGGGGGCAATGAGCAGTTCTTC. V is TRBV7-8 and J is TRBJ2-1; 14 bases line up with TRBD2. The trim removed 2 bases at V and 6 bases at J, leaving 3 bases unmatched. CDR3 size: 16 residues. The germline V gene encodes CDR1 SGHVS and CDR2 FQNEAQ.